Listed below are T cell receptor beta chains from one sample, sequenced in a study of blood T cell repertoires in COVID-19. The method was immunoSEQ multiplex PCR; TCRdb's version includes in-frame clones alone and lacks a portion of them. The data contain about 210,000 clones, approximately 80% of them singletons. Sequenced input: peripheral blood. The receptors derive from a man between 35 and 55 years old who had recovered from COVID-19. The CDR3 runs from the conserved cysteine through the conserved F or W. D genes are given only for firm matches. Clone size is stated in some rows and not others, as once, few, many or a class when expanded.

D,J,V,length,size,CDR3,DNA
NA,TRBJ1-4,TRBV2,15,once,CASKWVAGGNEKLFF,TGTGCCAGCAAGTGGGTCGCGGGGGGTAATGAAAAACTGTTTTTT
NA,TRBJ2-4,TRBV11-2,14,NA,CASRPGVAKNIQYF,TGTGCCAGCAGGCCTGGAGTAGCCAAAAACATTCAGTACTTC
TRBD2,TRBJ2-3,TRBV19,16,NA,CASSRPGLAGTDTQYF,TGTGCCAGTAGTAGACCGGGACTAGCGGGCACAGATACGCAGTATTTT
TRBD2,TRBJ2-3,TRBV5-4,17,NA,CASSFPLAGGLTDTQYF,TGTGCCAGCAGCTTTCCGCTAGCGGGAGGCCTCACAGATACGCAGTATTTT
NA,TRBJ1-1,TRBV2,14,NA,CASSETGGSTEAFF,TGTGCCAGCAGTGAAACGGGGGGAAGCACTGAAGCTTTCTTT
NA,TRBJ1-1,TRBV11-2,12,NA,CASSLRDTEAFF,TGTGCCAGCAGCTTACGGGACACTGAAGCTTTCTTT
TRBD2,TRBJ2-1,TRBV10-3,15,NA,CAISEGTSGYNEQFF,TGTGCCATCAGTGAAGGGACTAGCGGGTACAATGAGCAGTTCTTC
NA,TRBJ1-1,TRBV11-3,12,NA,CATGEGGTEAFF,TGTGCCACTGGAGAAGGTGGCACTGAAGCTTTCTTT
NA,TRBJ1-2,TRBV5-1,13,few,CASSLEGARGYTF,TGCGCCAGCAGCTTGGAAGGGGCTCGTGGCTACACCTTC
TRBD1,TRBJ1-1,TRBV10-3,14,NA,CAISDRTGDTEAFF,TGTGCCATCAGTGATCGGACAGGAGACACTGAAGCTTTCTTT
TRBD2,TRBJ2-7,TRBV7-8,17,NA,CASSLGSSIAGNYEQYF,TGTGCCAGCAGCTTAGGAAGTTCAATAGCGGGGAACTACGAGCAGTACTTC
TRBD1,TRBJ1-1,TRBV10-3,14,NA,CAITQGASDTEAFF,TGTGCCATCACCCAGGGGGCGTCGGACACTGAAGCTTTCTTT
TRBD1,TRBJ2-1,TRBV2,16,NA,CASSGLQGAIPNEQFF,TGTGCCAGCAGTGGCCTACAGGGGGCGATCCCTAATGAGCAGTTCTTC
TRBD2,TRBJ2-1,TRBV25-1,18,NA,CASTTTGTSGSRVNEQFF,TGTGCCAGCACCACCACCGGGACTAGCGGCTCACGGGTCAATGAGCAGTTCTTC
TRBD2,TRBJ2-2,TRBV7-8,16,NA,CASSRTGGPGTGELFF,TGTGCCAGCAGCCGAACGGGAGGGCCGGGCACCGGGGAGCTGTTTTTT
NA,TRBJ2-7,TRBV2,13,NA,CASTRTQDYEQYF,TGTGCCAGCACTAGGACACAGGACTACGAGCAGTACTTC
TRBD1,TRBJ1-2,TRBV6-6,12,NA,CASSYTGQGYTF,TGTGCCAGCAGTTACACGGGACAGGGCTACACCTTC
NA,TRBJ1-3,TRBV18,13,NA,CASSPGAGNTIYF,TGTGCCAGCTCACCAGGGGCGGGAAACACCATATATTTT
TRBD2,TRBJ2-2,TRBV6-6,15,NA,CASSKGLAGTGELFF,TGTGCCAGCAGTAAGGGACTAGCGGGTACTGGGGAGCTGTTTTTT
NA,TRBJ1-2,TRBV20-1,11,NA,CSARGLGGYTF,TGCAGTGCTAGAGGGCTGGGCGGCTACACCTTC
TRBD1,TRBJ1-1,TRBV25-1,15,few,CASSGWTGMNTEAFF,TGTGCCAGCAGTGGTTGGACAGGGATGAACACTGAAGCTTTCTTT
TRBD1,TRBJ2-7,TRBV5-1,14,NA,CASSPGTGGIEQYF,TGCGCCAGCAGCCCCGGAACAGGGGGAATTGAGCAGTACTTC
NA,TRBJ1-2,TRBV28,12,NA,CASSLSRYGYTF,TGTGCCAGCAGTTTATCTCGTTATGGCTACACCTTC
TRBD1,TRBJ1-1,TRBV6-1,13,NA,CASSVRQGTEAFF,TGTGCCAGCAGTGTGAGACAGGGGACTGAAGCTTTCTTT
NA,TRBJ2-6,TRBV9,18,NA,CASSPMGSGGAGANVLTF,TGTGCCAGCAGCCCGATGGGGTCCGGGGGAGCTGGGGCCAACGTCCTGACTTTC
NA,TRBJ1-2,TRBV3-1/TRBV3-2,13,few,CASSYDSNYGYTF,TGTGCCAGCAGTTACGACAGTAACTATGGCTACACCTTC
TRBD1,TRBJ2-7,TRBV5-1,14,once,CASSWGTGDYEQYF,TGCGCCAGCAGTTGGGGGACAGGGGACTACGAGCAGTACTTC
TRBD2,TRBJ2-7,TRBV15,15,NA,CATSRGLAGAREQYF,TGTGCCACCAGCAGAGGACTAGCGGGAGCACGCGAGCAGTACTTC
TRBD2,TRBJ2-7,TRBV6-6,16,NA,CASSYPGTSGSYEQYF,TGTGCCAGCAGTTACCCCGGGACTAGCGGCTCCTACGAGCAGTACTTC
NA,TRBJ1-4,TRBV14,13,once,CASSRTDNEKLFF,TGTGCCAGCAGCCGGACAGATAATGAAAAACTGTTTTTT
TRBD2,TRBJ2-7,TRBV18,16,NA,CASSRGTSGNTYEQYF,TGTGCCAGCTCACGGGGGACTAGCGGGAACACCTACGAGCAGTACTTC
TRBD2,TRBJ2-1,TRBV5-4,17,NA,CASSSSGGAGVANEQFF,TGTGCCAGCAGCTCTAGCGGGGGGGCCGGGGTCGCCAATGAGCAGTTCTTC
NA,TRBJ1-1,TRBV6-5,13,NA,CASRGTAGTEAFF,TGTGCCAGCAGAGGTACCGCGGGGACTGAAGCTTTCTTT
TRBD2,TRBJ2-7,TRBV5-1,14,NA,CASNLAGSSYEQYF,TGCGCCAGCAACCTAGCGGGTAGCTCCTACGAGCAGTACTTC
NA,TRBJ2-7,TRBV12-2,17,NA,CASRLLAGGLFHYEQYF,TGTGCAAGTCGCTTACTAGCGGGAGGCCTGTTCCACTACGAGCAGTACTTC
NA,TRBJ2-3,TRBV4-3,17,NA,CASSQVSTGPGADTQYF,TGCGCCAGCAGCCAAGTATCGACAGGGCCGGGGGCAGATACGCAGTATTTT
NA,TRBJ2-3,TRBV27,14,NA,CASRFLVPTDTQYF,TGTGCCAGCAGATTTCTAGTCCCCACAGATACGCAGTATTTT